This entry describes one T cell receptor beta chain. Trimming removed 5 bases from V and 1 base from J, with 14 bases in between. The CDR3 loop spans 15 amino acids. Looked up from germline, CDR1 is SGHTA and CDR2 is FQGTGA. This sample was included in a study of control samples from healthy donors and cancer patients. Sequencing was performed with immunoSEQ multiplex PCR; in TCRdb, only in-frame clones are kept and a portion is missing. This table has 150,000 to 200,000 clones, 90% appearing once. This chain links TRBV7-3 with TRBJ1-1, with D tentatively TRBD1 (6 bases). The sequenced material came from blood. This sequence originates from a woman aged 45-60 years in good health. CDR3 loop: CASSPYPGQNTEAFF. CDR3 DNA sequence: TGTGCCAGCAGCCCATATCCGGGACAGAACACTGAAGCTTTCTTT.